These 8 T cell receptor beta chains were sequenced from one sample in a study of blood T cells in healthy people across ages. Next came a second PCR, run for about 7 to 12 cycles, which used a sample-barcoded 5' primer along with a J-beta primer mix. TCRdb re-called the 5' RACE reads through MiXCR, storing one row per CDR3 protein. The table has around 1.5 million distinct CDR3 sequences, about 40% seen once. Sample: blood. The receptors were gathered from a woman aged 18-29 years in good health.

A word on this clonotype: A much bigger clone sits one base away, suggesting this may be a read error. The J gene is TRBJ2-7, the V gene TRBV7-8, with D possibly being TRBD2 (6 bases). V was pared by 5 bases and J by 7 bases, with 12 bases between. From germline, CDR1 is SGHVS and CDR2 FQNEAQ. The CDR3 is made up of 12 amino acids. CDR3 sequence reads: CASSPRRDEQYF. The CDR3 DNA follows: TGTGCCAGCAGCCCCCGGCGGGATGAGCAGTACTTC.

This clonotype occurred many times. The rearrangement links TRBV7-3 to TRBJ2-1; the D gene is possibly TRBD1 (5 bases). The CDR3 runs to 13 residues. From germline, CDR1 is SGHTA and CDR2 FQGTGA. The ends were cut back, 1 base at V and 7 bases at J, with 8 bases in the middle. CDR3 loop: CASSLMGLNEQFF. The CDR3 nucleotides read TGTGCCAGCAGCTTAATGGGGCTAAATGAGCAGTTCTTC. The full variable domain, with the rest looked up from reference TRBV7-3 and TRBJ2-1, is GAGVSQTPSNKVTEKGKYVELRCDPISGHTALYWYRQSLGQGPEFLIYFQGTGAADDSGLPNDRFFAVRPEGSVSTLKIQRTERGDSAVYLCASSLMGLNEQFFGPGTRLTVL.

This clonotype was observed a handful of times. The chain has TRBV29-1 and TRBJ2-3; no reliable D call. The CDR3 extends over 13 amino acids. Germline CDR1 is SQVTM and CDR2 is ANQGSEA. V lost 2 bases to trimming and J lost 5 bases, with 11 bases between them. CDR3 in amino acids: CSVELATEDTQYF. In DNA form, the CDR3 reads TGCAGCGTTGAACTGGCTACGGAAGATACGCAGTATTTT.

Remarks on this clonotype: One end of the junction varies from germline; a read error may be responsible. J is TRBJ2-7 and V is TRBV4-2; 8 bases fit TRBD1. The CDR3 is 16 amino acids. CDR1 is LGHNA, CDR2 YNFKEQ, per germline. The chain's CDR3 is CASSQLQGERSYAQYF. Here the CDR3 DNA reads TGTGCCAGCAGCCAATTACAGGGGGAACGCTCCTACGCGCAGTACTTC.

This sequence joins TRBV11-2 and TRBJ2-5; TRBD2 is a possible D gene (7 bases). The CDR3 is 14 amino acids. V was trimmed by 5 bases and J by 2 bases, leaving 12 bases between them. Germline V gives CDR1 SGHAT, CDR2 FQNNGV. DNA of the CDR3: TGTGCCAGCAGCGGGGGGGCTCTTCAAGAGACCCAGTACTTC. This sequence encodes CASSGGALQETQYF.

J is TRBJ1-1 and V is TRBV15; D unclear. The CDR3 length is 14 residues. Between the trimmed V and J ends, which lost 5 bases and 2 bases, there was a span of 12 bases. Germline CDR1 LNHNV, CDR2 YYDKDF (reference sequence). CDR3 amino acids: CATSSGRVNTEAFF. CDR3 nucleotide sequence: TGTGCCACCAGCTCCGGGAGGGTAAACACTGAAGCTTTCTTT.

This clonotype was observed a handful of times. The chain combines TRBV5-1 with TRBJ2-3, with 7 bases identical to TRBD1. Germline V gene data show CDR1 as SGHRS and CDR2 as YFSETQ. The CDR3 is 16 residues long. The trim removed 0 bases at V and 1 base at J, leaving 5 bases unmatched. CDR3 protein: CASSLETGPGTDTQYF. The CDR3 bases are TGCGCCAGCAGCTTGGAGACAGGGCCGGGCACAGATACGCAGTATTTT.

The chain employs TRBV3-1 and TRBJ2-4; TRBD2 might be the D (6 bases). This CDR3 contains 12 residues. Germline lookup yields CDR1 LGHDT and CDR2 YNNKEL (reference sequence). The V end lost 0 bases, the J end lost 14 bases, and 11 bases lay between the germline ends. CDR3 nucleotides: TGTGCCAGCAGCCAAGAGGGGGGTAGAAAGTACTTC. This encodes CASSQEGGRKYF.